This TCR beta chain was sequenced for a study of T cells in Graves' hyperthyroidism and ophthalmopathy. Study conclusions and caveats: Expanded thyroid clonotypes (above 0.001) were mostly also found in blood.

Of note for this clonotype: The antigen remains unidentified.

Unmatched junction bases numbered 13, after V lost 5 bases and J lost 6 bases. Germline V gene lookup returns CDR1 SQVTM and CDR2 ANQGSEA. The CDR3 is 16 amino acids. TCR beta CDR3 sequences were amplified from RNA transcripts. When the TCR CDR3 underwent first-round RT-PCR, the HTBI primer set was used. TCRdb reprocessed the multiplex PCR reads via MiXCR and lists one record per CDR3 protein. This sample has approximately 570,000 distinct CDR3 sequences; 15% to 20% occur once, and the top ten carry approximately 50%. V is TRBV29-1 and J is TRBJ2-3; the match to TRBD2 covers 11 bases. Specimen: blood. The receptor's source is a man aged 40-49 years with Graves' ophthalmopathy. The chain's CDR3 is CSVSRGSGGARDTQYF. In nucleotides, the CDR3 is TGCAGCGTTTCTCGCGGTAGCGGGGGGGCGAGGGATACGCAGTATTTT.